A single sample is the source of the 10 T cell receptor beta chains below, sequenced in a study of cytomegalovirus exposure and HLA in healthy donors. The PCR ran on 60 Vbeta and 13 Jbeta primers. Profiling relied on immunoSEQ multiplex PCR, and the TCRdb table lists in-frame clones only, not all of them. The sample lists more than 95,000 clones, 69% occurring once. The sequenced material came from PBMCs. The receptors stem from a man aged 25-45 years in good health and CMV-seronegative.

This chain connects TRBV5-5 to TRBJ1-3; D remains ambiguous. The germline gives CDR1 SGHKS, CDR2 YYEKEE (reference sequence). Trimming took 1 base from V and 0 from J, leaving 14 bases between them. The CDR3 contains 17 residues. CDR3 sequence: CASSLFGRGRSGNTIYF. In DNA form, the CDR3 reads TGTGCCAGCAGCTTGTTTGGCAGAGGCCGCTCTGGAAACACCATATATTTT.

This chain joins TRBV9 and TRBJ2-7, with TRBD2 as a possible D gene (5 bases). CDR1 and CDR2 from the germline V gene are SGDLS and YYNGEE. Trimming removed 0 bases at V and 7 bases at J, with 17 bases between. The CDR3 runs to 15 residues. The CDR3 DNA is TGTGCCAGCAGCGTAGAGGTTTCGGGGATGAGGGAGCAGTACTTC. Translating gives CASSVEVSGMREQYF.

This clone was seen a single time. The rearrangement joins TRBV10-3 to TRBJ1-2, with D maybe TRBD1 (6 bases). With 8 bases removed from V and 0 bases from J, the gap between germline ends came to 10 bases. This CDR3 has 13 amino acids. The germline V gene has CDR1 ENHRY and CDR2 SYGVKD. The CDR3 bases are TGTGCCATCGGAGACAGGCCTAACTATGGCTACACCTTC. Its protein is CAIGDRPNYGYTF.

This clone was seen a few times. The genes are TRBV4-2 and TRBJ1-2; D uncertain. Looked up from germline, CDR1 is LGHNA and CDR2 is YNFKEQ. The CDR3 spans 13 residues. The V end lost 4 bases, the J end lost 2 bases, and 8 bases lay between the germline ends. The CDR3 sequence is CASSPEANYGYTF. The CDR3 DNA is TGTGCCAGCAGCCCAGAAGCGAACTATGGCTACACCTTC.

J is TRBJ2-2 and V is TRBV21-1; the D call of TRBD1 is as the table states it, not checked on the DNA. TRBV21-1 is annotated as a pseudogene. CDR3 length: 18 residues. The CDR3, as DNA: TGTGCCAGCAGCAATTCTCACCGGGACAGGAGTAACACCGGGGAGCTGTTTTTT. The encoded protein is CASSNSHRDRSNTGELFF.

This clone came up once. This chain uses TRBV5-1 with TRBJ2-7, with 8 bases matching TRBD1. The germline gives CDR1 SGHRS, CDR2 YFSETQ. Germline trimming cut 1 base from V and 4 bases from J; bases unmatched to any gene: 7. The CDR3 sequence is 15 residues long. CDR3 nucleotides: TGCGCCAGCAGCTTGATCCCACAGGGGGAATACGAGCAGTACTTC. Translating gives CASSLIPQGEYEQYF.

This clone was found once. The rearrangement uses TRBV29-1 and TRBJ2-5, with TRBD1 matching 9 bases. V shed 6 bases and J 5 bases; nucleotides not matched to a gene: 4. Germline CDR1 is SQVTM and CDR2 is ANQGSEA. The CDR3 contains 12 residues. This chain's CDR3 is CSVGQGWETQYF. CDR3 bases: TGCAGCGTAGGACAGGGGTGGGAGACCCAGTACTTC.

The V call is TRBV6-4, the J call TRBJ1-5; 7 positions match TRBD1. In germline, CDR1 is MRHNA, CDR2 SNTAGT. This CDR3 region has 15 residues. Unmatched junction bases numbered 4, after V lost 4 bases and J lost 1 base. CDR3 coding DNA: TGTGCCAGCAGTGCAGACAGGGAAAGCAATCAGCCCCAGCATTTT. Residues: CASSADRESNQPQHF.

V and J are TRBV5-1 and TRBJ2-1; 7 bases are shared with TRBD2. The V gene's germline CDR1 is SGHRS and CDR2 YFSETQ. V lost 4 bases to trimming and J lost 7 bases; unmatched junction nucleotides: 5. This CDR3 comprises 13 residues. CDR3: CASSPTSRNEQFF. In DNA form, the CDR3 reads TGCGCCAGCAGCCCGACTAGCAGGAATGAGCAGTTCTTC.

The chain uses TRBV14 and TRBJ2-1; 12 nucleotides align to TRBD2. Germline lookup yields CDR1 SGHDN and CDR2 FVKESK. Trimming took 4 bases from V and 3 from J; bases not matched to a gene: 7. The CDR3 sequence is 17 residues long. CDR3 DNA: TGTGCCAGCAGCCCTCGGACTAGCGGGGTCGACTACAATGAGCAGTTCTTC. This sequence encodes CASSPRTSGVDYNEQFF.